The 24 T cell receptor beta chains reported below all come from one sample, sequenced in a study of blood T cells in healthy people across ages. Combining a sample-barcoded 5' primer with a J-beta primer mix, a second PCR ran for roughly 7 to 11 cycles. TCRdb re-called the 5' RACE reads through MiXCR, storing one row per CDR3 protein. The data show around 500,000 distinct CDR3 sequences, with about 29% seen just once and 3% to 4% held by the top ten. The same data also went into a second study, on T cells of mothers and their children.

Sequencing was performed on blood. These receptors were obtained from a boy younger than 10 in good health.

This clonotype was counted only a few times. The chain employs TRBV20-1 and TRBJ1-5; D unresolved. The CDR3 runs to 14 residues. From germline, CDR1 is DFQATT and CDR2 SNEGSKA (reference sequence). The V gene lost 0 bases and the J gene lost 0 bases, with 6 bases spanning the gap. CDR3 sequence reads: CSARDRGSNQPQHF. CDR3 in DNA: TGCAGTGCTAGAGATCGAGGTAGCAATCAGCCCCAGCATTTT.

This clonotype was counted ten times or more. The chain employs TRBV9 and TRBJ1-3; D perhaps matches TRBD1 (5 bases). The V end lost 0 bases, the J end lost 7 bases, and 11 bases lay between the germline ends. CDR1 and CDR2 from the germline V gene are SGDLS and YYNGEE. This CDR3 is built from 14 residues. The CDR3 DNA sequence: TGTGCCAGCAGCGTAGGGCAGGGAAAGAACACCATATATTTT. Translation: CASSVGQGKNTIYF. Full variable domain (missing parts from reference TRBV9 and TRBJ1-3): DSGVTQTPKHLITATGQRVTLRCSPRSGDLSVYWYQQSLDQGLQFLIQYYNGEERAKGNILERFSAQQFPDLHSELNLSSLELGDSALYFCASSVGQGKNTIYFGEGSWLTVV.

The gene calls are TRBV4-3 and TRBJ2-5, with 7 nucleotides matching TRBD1. CDR3 length equals 15 residues. J gave up 5 bases and V 1 base, and 7 bases lay outside the gene matches. Germline V gene data show CDR1 as LGHNA and CDR2 as YSLEER. The CDR3 sequence: CASSQGRGNRETQYF. The CDR3 region has the DNA TGCGCCAGCAGCCAAGGCAGGGGGAACAGGGAGACCCAGTACTTC.

This chain joins TRBV20-1 and TRBJ2-7, with D perhaps matching TRBD2 (5 bases). This CDR3 is built from 13 residues. V shed 2 bases and J shed 4 bases, with 12 bases lying between them. CDR1 is DFQATT and CDR2 is SNEGSKA in the germline V gene (reference sequence). The CDR3 DNA reads as TGCAGTGCTAGACCAGCGGAGCAGTACGAGCAGTACTTC. As protein: CSARPAEQYEQYF.

V usage is TRBV12-3 or TRBV12-4 and J usage is TRBJ2-1; 11 nucleotides line up with TRBD2. V was pared by 5 bases and J by 7 bases, with 4 bases of the junction left unmatched. The CDR3 spans 14 residues. The CDR3 loop reads CASSPRTSGNEQFF. The DNA of the CDR3 is TGTGCCAGCAGTCCCCGGACTAGCGGGAATGAGCAGTTCTTC.

The rearrangement joins TRBV20-1 to TRBJ2-7, with 10 nucleotides matching TRBD2. The J call may be incorrect, as the DNA end agrees better with TRBJ2-1. CDR1 is DFQATT and CDR2 is SNEGSKA in the germline V gene (reference sequence). There are 15 residues in the CDR3. The CDR3 loop reads CSEHGASGGRNEQFF. DNA for the CDR3: TGCAGCGAACACGGGGCTAGCGGGGGCCGGAATGAGCAGTTCTTC.

There are a few counts of this clonotype. The rearrangement uses TRBV6-1 and TRBJ1-6; 9 bases map to TRBD1. The CDR3 loop spans 16 amino acids. Germline V gene lookup returns CDR1 MNHNS and CDR2 SASEGT. Trimming took 5 bases from V and 8 from J; bases not matched to a gene: 10. The CDR3 sequence is CASSRSGQGLDSPLHF. The DNA of the CDR3 is TGTGCCAGCAGTCGTTCGGGACAGGGACTGGATTCACCCCTCCACTTT.

The genes are TRBV6-2 or TRBV6-3 and TRBJ2-3; unclear D gene. With 2 bases removed from V and 6 bases from J, the gap between germline ends came to 12 bases. The germline gives CDR1 MNHEY, CDR2 SVGEGT. The CDR3 contains 14 residues. The CDR3 here is CASSYLGLVDTQYF. Here the CDR3 DNA reads TGTGCCAGCAGTTACCTCGGCCTTGTCGATACGCAGTATTTT.

The chain is built from TRBV21-1 and TRBJ1-5; TRBD1, as called in the table, went unchecked against the DNA. TRBV21-1 is assigned pseudogene status. The CDR3 is 18 residues long. CDR3 nucleotide sequence: TGTGCCAGCAGCAAAGAGTTAAGAGACAGGAAAGAAGGTCAGCCCCAGCATTTT. As protein: CASSKELRDRKEGQPQHF.

A word on this clonotype: The junction departs from the called germline gene at one end, perhaps through a read error. The V gene is TRBV7-2, the J gene TRBJ2-1, with a possible D match to TRBD2 (6 bases). Germline values: CDR1 SGHTA, CDR2 FQGNSA. The CDR3 covers 16 residues. As DNA, the CDR3 is TGTGCCAACAGCTTATTCGGTGGGGGGTCCTACAATGAGCAGTTCTTC. It translates to CANSLFGGGSYNEQFF.

Turning to this clonotype: Mismatch with germline at one junction end may stem from a read error. This sequence joins TRBV20-1 and TRBJ1-4; 9 bases map to TRBD1. Germline CDR1 and CDR2: DFQATT and SNEGSKA (reference sequence). The CDR3 loop spans 16 amino acids. The CDR3 reads CGARAGSGTGREKLFF. CDR3 bases: TGCGGTGCCCGAGCCGGGAGCGGGACAGGGAGGGAAAAACTGTTTTTT.

The chain combines TRBV3-1 with TRBJ2-1, with a weak D call TRBD2 (5 bases). The tail of the sequence fits TRBJ2-5 better, so the J call may be wrong. The CDR3 has 14 amino acids. CDR1 is LGHDT, CDR2 YNNKEL, per germline (reference sequence). This CDR3 reads CASSRVSGQETQYF. CDR3 bases: TGTGCCAGCAGCCGAGTGTCGGGACAAGAGACCCAGTACTTC.

This clonotype was detected only a few times. The chain carries TRBV30 and TRBJ2-7, with D tentatively TRBD2 (6 bases). With the DNA end fitting TRBJ2-1 better, the J assignment may be wrong. CDR1 and CDR2 from the germline V gene are GTSNPN and SVGIG (reference sequence). The CDR3 loop spans 14 amino acids. CDR3 protein: CAWSVGVAADEQFF. The DNA for the CDR3 is TGTGCCTGGAGTGTAGGGGTAGCGGCGGATGAGCAGTTCTTC.

The CDR3 DNA reads as TGCAGCGTGGAATTGCCCCGCTGGCCTCGGACGGGCTACACCTTC. As protein: CSVELPRWPRTGYTF. The gene calls are TRBV29-1 and TRBJ1-2, with D hard to call. The V gene lost 6 bases and the J gene lost 8 bases, with 25 bases spanning the gap. This CDR3 is built from 15 residues. Germline CDR1 SQVTM, CDR2 ANQGSEA.

This clonotype was counted a few times. V is TRBV18 and J is TRBJ2-7; 7 positions agree with TRBD1. Germline CDR1 KGHSH, CDR2 LQKENI. V shed 3 bases, J shed 3 bases, and the junction held 2 bases outside the gene matches. This CDR3 is 13 amino acids long. The CDR3 sequence is CASSPQGDYEQYF. For the CDR3, the DNA is TGTGCCAGCTCACCCCAGGGGGACTACGAGCAGTACTTC.

This chain joins TRBV4-2 and TRBJ2-5, with 8 bases that match TRBD1. Matching the DNA end better, TRBJ2-7 makes the J call doubtful. Germline V lookup: CDR1 LGHNA, CDR2 YNFKEQ. The CDR3 has 14 amino acids. Here the CDR3 reads CASSSTGDTYEQYF. CDR3 DNA sequence: TGTGCCAGCAGTTCGACAGGGGATACGTACGAGCAGTACTTC.

The CDR3 DNA reads TGTGCCAGTAGTATAGTCAGGGGAGTCGGTACAGATACGCAGTATTTT. It is translated as CASSIVRGVGTDTQYF. The chain uses TRBV19 and TRBJ2-3, with a possible D match to TRBD1 (6 bases). Germline V gene data show CDR1 as LNHDA and CDR2 as SQIVND (reference sequence). Trimming removed 1 base from V and 3 bases from J, with 14 bases in between. This CDR3 region has 16 residues.

The genes are TRBV20-1 and TRBJ2-1, with 15 positions matching TRBD2. There are 16 residues in the CDR3. CDR1 and CDR2 (germline): DFQATT, SNEGSKA (reference sequence). V lost 2 bases to trimming and J lost 8 bases; unmatched junction nucleotides: 7. CDR3 DNA sequence: TGCAGTGCTAGATCCGGGACTAGCGGGGGGACACATGAGCAGTTCTTC. It translates to CSARSGTSGGTHEQFF.

This clonotype was recorded a few times. V gene TRBV20-1 combines with J gene TRBJ2-3; D gene unclear. Germline V gene sequence: CDR1 DFQATT, CDR2 SNEGSKA (reference sequence). The CDR3 covers 10 residues. Trimming left V 3 bases short and J 9 bases short, with 7 bases between. The CDR3: CSARMGTQYF. As DNA, the CDR3 is TGCAGTGCTAGGATGGGAACGCAGTATTTT.

V and J are TRBV12-3 or TRBV12-4 and TRBJ2-5; D is uncertain. The CDR3 extends over 14 amino acids. V lost 6 bases and J lost 5, with 16 bases in between. DNA of the CDR3: TGTGCCAGCAGCCTAGGACCCGCCGGGGAGACCCAGTACTTC. Protein sequence: CASSLGPAGETQYF.

The chain couples TRBV6-5 to TRBJ1-5, with D possibly TRBD1 on 5 matching bases. Germline assignment: CDR1 MNHEY and CDR2 SVGAGI. This CDR3 comprises 15 residues. Trimming took 6 bases from V and 0 from J, leaving 12 bases between them. CDR3 sequence: CASRPDSLSNQPQHF. As DNA, the CDR3 is TGTGCCAGCAGACCCGACAGCCTTAGCAATCAGCCCCAGCATTTT.

This clonotype occurred a few times. V is TRBV20-1 and J is TRBJ2-7; maybe TRBD2 (5 bases). Trimming left V 0 bases short and J 3 bases short, with 15 bases between. CDR1 and CDR2 from the germline V gene are DFQATT and SNEGSKA (reference sequence). The CDR3 sequence is 15 residues long. The CDR3 coding sequence is TGCAGTGCTAGAGATCCGGCTAGCTATTTCTACGAGCAGTACTTC. Its protein is CSARDPASYFYEQYF.

The V gene is TRBV7-9, the J gene TRBJ2-3; the D is unclear. Germline assignment: CDR1 SEHNR and CDR2 FQNEAQ (reference sequence). Between the trimmed V and J ends, which lost 5 bases and 1 base, there was a span of 10 bases. This CDR3 is 14 amino acids long. The CDR3 spells CASSGVGGTDTQYF. The CDR3 DNA is TGTGCCAGCAGCGGGGTTGGGGGCACAGATACGCAGTATTTT. The whole variable domain, remainder taken from reference TRBV7-9 and TRBJ2-3, is DTGVSQNPRHKITKRGQNVTFRCDPISEHNRLYWYRQTLGQGPEFLTYFQNEAQLEKSRLLSDRFSAERPKGSFSTLEIQRTEQGDSAMYLCASSGVGGTDTQYFGPGTRLTVL.

This clonotype turned up a few times. The chain is built from TRBV6-5 and TRBJ1-2, with D perhaps matching TRBD1 (6 bases). Deletions cut 2 bases from V and 0 bases from J, with 7 bases between. CDR3 length equals 14 residues. Germline V gives CDR1 MNHEY, CDR2 SVGAGI. CDR3 nucleotides: TGTGCCAGCAGTTACCGGACAGCTAACTATGGCTACACCTTC. Its translation is CASSYRTANYGYTF.